This T cell receptor beta chain is from a study of blood T cells in healthy people across ages. Overall study results and limits: Roughly linear age-related decline in beta diversity appeared, significant by age approximately 41.

It was with a sample-barcoded 5' primer and a J-beta primer mix that a second PCR of about 6 to 11 cycles was run. TCRdb analysed the 5' RACE reads with MiXCR anew, one entry per CDR3 protein. The table has about 1 million distinct CDR3 sequences, more than 40% seen once. This clonotype was recorded once. The antigen remains unidentified. CDR3 length: 13 amino acids. Germline CDR1 DFQATT, CDR2 SNEGSKA (reference sequence). V lost 6 bases, J lost 9 bases, and 7 bases stayed unmatched. The rearrangement links TRBV20-1 to TRBJ2-1; 11 bases match TRBD2. Specimen: blood. The source is a woman aged 55-69 years in good health. The CDR3 bases are TGCAGTGCAATTGGACTAGCGGGCAGTGAGCAGTTCTTC. Translation: CSAIGLAGSEQFF.